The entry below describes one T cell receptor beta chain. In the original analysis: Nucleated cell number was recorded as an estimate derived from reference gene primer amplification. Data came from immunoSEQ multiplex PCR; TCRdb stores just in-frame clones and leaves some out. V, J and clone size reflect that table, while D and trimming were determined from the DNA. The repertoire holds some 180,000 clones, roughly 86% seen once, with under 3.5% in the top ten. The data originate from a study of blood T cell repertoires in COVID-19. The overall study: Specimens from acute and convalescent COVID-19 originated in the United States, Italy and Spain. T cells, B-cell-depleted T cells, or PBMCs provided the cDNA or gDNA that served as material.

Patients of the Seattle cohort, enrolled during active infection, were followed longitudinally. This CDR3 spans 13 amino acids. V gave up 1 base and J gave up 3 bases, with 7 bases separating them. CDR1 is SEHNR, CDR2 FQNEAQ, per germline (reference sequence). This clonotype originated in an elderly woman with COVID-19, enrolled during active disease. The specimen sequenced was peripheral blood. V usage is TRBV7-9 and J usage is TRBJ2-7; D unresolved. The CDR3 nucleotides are TGTGCCAGCAGCTTAGAGGCAGGCTACGAGCAGTACTTC. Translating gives CASSLEAGYEQYF.